These 6 T cell receptor beta chains were all obtained from the same sample, sequenced in a study of T cells in Graves' hyperthyroidism and ophthalmopathy. RNA transcripts yielded amplified TCR beta CDR3 regions. When the TCR CDR3 underwent first-round RT-PCR, the HTBI primer set was used. Using its own MiXCR run on the multiplex PCR reads, TCRdb lists one record per CDR3 protein. The table records roughly 510,000 distinct CDR3 sequences, 40% to 50% of them present only once. The specimen was peripheral blood or thyroid tissue (not recorded which). These receptors came from an adult woman with Graves' disease, either hyperthyroidism or ophthalmopathy (not recorded which).

The chain couples TRBV7-2 to TRBJ2-7, with no clear D. This CDR3 is 14 amino acids long. Germline CDR1 and CDR2: SGHTA and FQGNSA. With 1 base removed from V and 7 bases from J, the gap between germline ends came to 14 bases. For the CDR3, the DNA is TGTGCCAGCAGCTTAGTGGCATGGACGGGTGAGCAGTACTTC. As protein: CASSLVAWTGEQYF.

This clonotype was recorded many times. This chain links TRBV7-6 with TRBJ1-2; 8 bases fit TRBD1. Trimming took 5 bases from V and 5 from J; bases not matched to a gene: 7. The V gene's germline CDR1 is SGHVS and CDR2 FNYEAQ. The length of the CDR3 is 14 residues. CDR3 coding DNA: TGTGCCAGCAGCCCAGGACAGGGCCCGTATGGCTACACCTTC. Translated, it gives CASSPGQGPYGYTF. Variable domain in full (rest from reference TRBV7-6 and TRBJ1-2): GAGVSQSPRYKVTKRGQDVALRCDPISGHVSLYWYRQALGQGPEFLTYFNYEAQQDKSGLPNDRFSAERPEGSISTLTIQRTEQRDSAMYRCASSPGQGPYGYTFGSGTRLTVV.

The V call is TRBV7-2, the J call TRBJ1-1; D remains ambiguous. The CDR3 totals 13 residues. Germline-derived CDR1 and CDR2 are SGHTA and FQGNSA. Trimming stripped 8 bases from V and 6 bases from J, with 16 bases between. The CDR3: CASPLGGFSEAFF. CDR3 DNA: TGTGCCAGCCCCTTAGGAGGGTTCTCTGAAGCTTTCTTT.

The chain has TRBV7-3 and TRBJ2-1, with 8 bases fitting TRBD1. J was trimmed by 2 bases and V by 4 bases; bases with no gene match: 4. CDR3 length equals 15 residues. The germline V gene encodes CDR1 SGHTA and CDR2 FQGTGA. The CDR3 nucleotides are TGTGCCAGCAGCTCGGGGACAGGAGCCTACAATGAGCAGTTCTTC. This codes for CASSSGTGAYNEQFF.

In its sample, this clonotype was seen a few times. The V and J genes are TRBV2 and TRBJ1-2; D may be TRBD1 (6 bases). Germline CDR1 is SNHLY and CDR2 is FYNNEI. Trimming removed 6 bases at V and 6 bases at J, with 8 bases between. The CDR3 length is 11 residues. The CDR3 sequence is CASRGGHGYTF. The CDR3, as DNA: TGTGCCAGCAGAGGGGGACATGGCTACACCTTC.

The chain is built from TRBV27 and TRBJ1-2, with a weak D call TRBD1 (6 bases). V shed 7 bases and J shed 8 bases, with 11 bases lying between them. The length of the CDR3 is 11 residues. Germline V gives CDR1 MNHEY, CDR2 SMNVEV (reference sequence). The CDR3 nucleotides read TGTGCCAGCACCATAACAGGGGGCTACACCTTC. Translated: CASTITGGYTF.